The T cell receptor beta chain described here comes from a study of T cell changes during pregnancy in multiple sclerosis. Repertoires were generated with immunoSEQ multiplex PCR, while TCRdb's copy carries only in-frame clones and drops some. This table holds around 57,000 clones, 92% found once. The CDR3 spans 14 residues. Trimming removed 2 bases from V and 7 bases from J, with 14 bases in between. The V gene's germline CDR1 is SGHVS and CDR2 FNYEAQ. This sample comprised CD4+ T cells from peripheral blood mononuclear cells, obtained in the third trimester of pregnancy. V and J are TRBV7-6 and TRBJ1-2, with TRBD1 as a possible D gene (5 bases). This receptor was obtained from a female donor with multiple sclerosis, enrolled in a pregnancy study. The CDR3 spells CASSLRQGSSGYTF. CDR3 nucleotides: TGTGCCAGCAGCTTAAGGCAGGGAAGTTCTGGCTACACCTTC.